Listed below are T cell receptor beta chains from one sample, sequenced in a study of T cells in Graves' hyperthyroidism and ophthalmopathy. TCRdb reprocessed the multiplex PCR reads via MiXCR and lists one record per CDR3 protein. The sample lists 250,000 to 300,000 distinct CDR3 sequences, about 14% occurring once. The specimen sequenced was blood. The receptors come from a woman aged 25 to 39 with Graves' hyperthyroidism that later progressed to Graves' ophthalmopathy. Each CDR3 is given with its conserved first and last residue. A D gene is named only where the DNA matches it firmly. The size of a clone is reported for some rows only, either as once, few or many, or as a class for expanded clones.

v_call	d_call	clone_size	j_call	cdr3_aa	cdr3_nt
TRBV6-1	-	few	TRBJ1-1	CASHKGGGTEAFF	TGTGCCAGCCATAAGGGGGGGGGGACTGAAGCTTTCTTT
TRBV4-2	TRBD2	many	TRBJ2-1	CASSQDSREYRPEQFF	TGTGCCAGCAGCCAAGATTCGCGGGAGTATCGGCCTGAGCAGTTCTTC
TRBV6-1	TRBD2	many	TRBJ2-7	CASSYTQNPGLAGEYYEQYF	TGTGCCAGCAGTTACACGCAGAACCCCGGACTAGCGGGAGAGTACTACGAGCAGTACTTC
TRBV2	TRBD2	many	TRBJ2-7	CASGEWDRAELAGAAYEQYF	TGTGCCAGCGGGGAATGGGACAGGGCCGAACTAGCGGGGGCCGCCTACGAGCAGTACTTC
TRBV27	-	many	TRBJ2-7	CASSPIGTGAYEQYF	TGTGCCAGCAGTCCAATTGGGACGGGAGCCTACGAGCAGTACTTC
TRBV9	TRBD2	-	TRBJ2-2	CASSPRLAGNTGELFF	TGTGCCAGCAGCCCTCGACTAGCGGGAAACACCGGGGAGCTGTTTTTT
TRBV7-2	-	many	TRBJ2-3	CASSLIRPDTQYF	TGTGCCAGCAGCCTCATTAGGCCAGATACGCAGTATTTT
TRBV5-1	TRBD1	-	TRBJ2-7	CASSFDRGYNEQYF	TGCGCCAGCAGCTTTGACAGGGGATACAACGAGCAGTACTTC
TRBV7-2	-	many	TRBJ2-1	CASSPFPGPYNEQFF	TGTGCCAGCAGCCCCTTTCCTGGACCCTACAATGAGCAGTTCTTC
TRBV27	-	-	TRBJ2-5	CASSFWPGVQETQYF	TGTGCCAGCAGTTTTTGGCCGGGGGTACAAGAGACCCAGTACTTC
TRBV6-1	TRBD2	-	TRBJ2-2	CASNTGGTGELFF	TGTGCCAGCAACACGGGGGGTACCGGGGAGCTGTTTTTT
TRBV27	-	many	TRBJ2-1	CASSSGVRISYNEQFF	TGTGCCAGCAGCAGTGGGGTTAGAATCTCCTACAATGAGCAGTTCTTC
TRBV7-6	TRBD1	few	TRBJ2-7	CASSPKGLGTGLYEQYF	TGTGCCAGCAGCCCAAAGGGCCTCGGGACAGGTCTTTACGAGCAGTACTTC
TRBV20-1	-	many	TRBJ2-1	CSARSQETYNEQFF	TGCAGTGCTAGGTCGCAGGAGACCTACAATGAGCAGTTCTTC
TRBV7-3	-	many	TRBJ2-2	CASSSTGGAGELFF	TGTGCCAGCAGTTCTACAGGGGGGGCCGGGGAGCTGTTTTTT
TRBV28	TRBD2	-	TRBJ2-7	CASSGKGLVEQYF	TGTGCCAGCAGTGGGAAGGGACTAGTCGAGCAGTACTTC
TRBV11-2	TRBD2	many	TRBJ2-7	CASSLPSGYEQYF	TGTGCCAGCAGCTTACCTAGCGGCTACGAGCAGTACTTC
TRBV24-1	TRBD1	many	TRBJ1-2	CATSDFWGTGRRSYGYTF	TGTGCCACCAGTGATTTCTGGGGGACAGGGCGGAGGTCGTATGGCTACACCTTC
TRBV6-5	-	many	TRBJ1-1	CASSYSRTDRLSTEAFF	TGTGCCAGCAGTTACTCCCGGACAGATAGATTGAGCACTGAAGCTTTCTTT
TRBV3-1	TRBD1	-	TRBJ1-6	CTSSQEKGATGGSLHF	TGTACCAGCAGCCAAGAAAAGGGGGCGACCGGGGGGTCCCTCCACTTT
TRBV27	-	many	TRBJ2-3	CASSKMGDTQYF	TGTGCCAGCAGTAAGATGGGAGATACGCAGTATTTT
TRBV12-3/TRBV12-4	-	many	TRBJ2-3	CASSPYRGAGRDTDTQYF	TGTGCCAGCAGTCCCTACCGGGGGGCGGGGAGGGACACAGATACGCAGTATTTT
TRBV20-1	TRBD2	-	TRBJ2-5	CSARGGLAGPETQYF	TGCAGTGCTAGGGGTGGACTAGCGGGACCGGAGACCCAGTACTTC
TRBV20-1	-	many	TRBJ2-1	CSASSDFPDPNEQFF	TGCAGTGCTAGTAGCGACTTCCCTGACCCCAATGAGCAGTTCTTC
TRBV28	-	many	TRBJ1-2	CASSIMGSNTYGYTF	TGTGCCAGCAGTATTATGGGGTCGAACACCTATGGCTACACCTTC
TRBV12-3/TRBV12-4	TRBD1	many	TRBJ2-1	CASKTGTSSYNEQSF	TGTGCCAGTAAGACAGGGACGAGTTCCTACAATGAGCAGTCCTTC
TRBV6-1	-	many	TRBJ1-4	CASSDPRQRGEKLFF	TGTGCCAGCAGTGACCCCCGACAGAGGGGTGAAAAACTGTTTTTT
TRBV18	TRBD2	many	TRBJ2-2	CASSQTSGANTGELFF	TGTGCCAGCTCCCAAACTAGCGGGGCGAACACCGGGGAGCTGTTTTTT
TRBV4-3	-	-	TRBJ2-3	CASSQGFFTDTQYF	TGCGCCAGCAGCCAAGGGTTCTTCACAGATACGCAGTATTTT
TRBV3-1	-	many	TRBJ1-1	CASSQDQGHTEAFF	TGTGCCAGCAGCCAGGACCAGGGGCACACTGAAGCTTTCTTT
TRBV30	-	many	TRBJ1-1	CAWVRAIGAYTEAFF	TGTGCCTGGGTCCGTGCTATCGGGGCTTACACTGAAGCTTTCTTT
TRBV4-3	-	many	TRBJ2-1	CASSHRGRYNNEQFF	TGCGCCAGCAGCCACCGGGGACGGTATAACAATGAGCAGTTCTTC
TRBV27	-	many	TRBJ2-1	CASSSTGPDNEQFF	TGTGCCAGCAGTTCAACAGGGCCTGACAATGAGCAGTTCTTC
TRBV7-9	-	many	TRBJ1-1	CASSLASSGNTEAFF	TGTGCCAGCAGCTTAGCGTCTTCGGGGAACACTGAAGCTTTCTTT
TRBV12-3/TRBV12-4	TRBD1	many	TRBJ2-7	CASSPGDRGTYEQYF	TGTGCCAGCAGTCCCGGAGACAGGGGGACCTACGAGCAGTACTTC
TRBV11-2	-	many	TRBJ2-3	CASSFFSDTQYF	TGTGCCAGCAGCTTTTTTTCAGATACGCAGTATTTT
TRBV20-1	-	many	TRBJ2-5	CSAMQGLETQYF	TGCAGTGCTATGCAAGGGCTAGAGACCCAGTACTTC
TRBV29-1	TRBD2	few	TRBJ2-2	CSVEGFSGRANGGELFF	TGCAGCGTTGAAGGTTTTAGCGGGAGGGCCAACGGCGGGGAGCTGTTTTTT
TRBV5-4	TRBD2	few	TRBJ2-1	CASSVGLAGAEQFF	TGTGCCAGCAGCGTGGGACTAGCGGGAGCTGAGCAGTTCTTC
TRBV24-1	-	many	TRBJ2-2	CATRRRKLRDTGELFF	TGTGCCACCCGTCGCAGGAAATTGCGGGACACCGGGGAGCTGTTTTTT
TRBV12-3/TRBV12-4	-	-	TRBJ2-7	CASSLGMISYEQYF	TGTGCCAGCAGCCTAGGGATGATTTCCTACGAGCAGTACTTC
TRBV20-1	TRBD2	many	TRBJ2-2	CSAASGRGIGELFF	TGCAGTGCTGCTAGCGGGAGGGGGATCGGGGAGCTGTTTTTT
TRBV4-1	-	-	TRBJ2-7	CASSQFPSEYEQYF	TGCGCCAGCAGCCAATTCCCTAGCGAGTACGAGCAGTACTTC
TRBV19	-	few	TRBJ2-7	CASSPVPKSRYEQYF	TGTGCCAGCAGCCCTGTCCCTAAAAGTAGGTACGAGCAGTACTTC
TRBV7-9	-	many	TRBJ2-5	CASRDRGIETQYF	TGTGCCAGCCGTGACCGGGGAATAGAGACCCAGTACTTC
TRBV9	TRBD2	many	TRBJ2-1	CASSVGSGKYNEQFF	TGTGCCAGCAGCGTCGGTAGCGGGAAGTACAATGAGCAGTTCTTC
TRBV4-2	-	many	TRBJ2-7	CASSQAPGDQYEQYF	TGTGCCAGCAGCCAAGCCCCAGGGGATCAGTACGAGCAGTACTTC
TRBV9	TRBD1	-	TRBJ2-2	CASSVSVGTGNTGELFF	TGTGCCAGCAGCGTCTCAGTGGGGACAGGGAACACCGGGGAGCTGTTTTTT
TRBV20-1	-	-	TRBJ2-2	CSAQGPNRGELFF	TGCAGTGCCCAAGGCCCAAACCGAGGGGAGCTGTTTTTT
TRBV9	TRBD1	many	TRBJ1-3	CASSVEGTGYSGNTIYF	TGTGCCAGCAGCGTAGAAGGGACAGGCTACTCTGGAAACACCATATATTTT
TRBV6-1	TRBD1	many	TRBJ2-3	CASSLSGTGYLVGTDTQYF	TGTGCCAGCAGCCTATCCGGGACAGGTTACTTGGTTGGTACAGATACGCAGTATTTT
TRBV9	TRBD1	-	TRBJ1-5	CASSVGTAIQPQHF	TGTGCCAGCAGCGTTGGGACAGCAATTCAGCCCCAGCATTTT
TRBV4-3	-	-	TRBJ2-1	CASSHLLSNEQFF	TGCGCCAGCAGCCATCTACTTTCCAATGAGCAGTTCTTC
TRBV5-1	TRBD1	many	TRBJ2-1	CASSLRTGIDEQFF	TGCGCCAGCAGCCTCCGGACAGGGATCGATGAGCAGTTCTTC
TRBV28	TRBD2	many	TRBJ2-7	CASSSKTSGKQYF	TGTGCCAGCAGTTCGAAGACTAGCGGGAAGCAGTACTTC
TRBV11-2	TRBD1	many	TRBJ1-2	CASSSTGGIVGYTF	TGTGCCAGCAGCTCGACAGGGGGCATCGTTGGCTACACCTTC
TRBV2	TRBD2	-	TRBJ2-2	CASRGLAGATGELFF	TGTGCCAGCAGAGGACTAGCGGGAGCGACCGGGGAGCTGTTTTTT
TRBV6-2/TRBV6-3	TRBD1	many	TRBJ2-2	CASSSGQGATGELFF	TGTGCCAGCAGTTCGGGACAGGGGGCGACCGGGGAGCTGTTTTTT